These 14 T cell receptor beta chains originate from one sample sequenced in a study of CD8 T cells in ankylosing spondylitis. TCRdb analysed the 5' RACE reads with MiXCR anew, one entry per CDR3 protein. The sample has about 200,000 distinct CDR3 sequences; roughly 13% are singletons. Sequencing was carried out using blood, either unsorted or a sorted T cell fraction (not recorded which). These receptors were taken from a male donor with ankylosing spondylitis or in good health (not recorded which).

The chain has TRBV4-1 and TRBJ2-1, with 13 bases fitting TRBD2. The CDR3 runs 16 residues. The J segment lost 0 bases and the V segment lost 11 bases, leaving 7 bases of the junction unmatched. Germline V gives CDR1 MGHRA, CDR2 YSYEKL. The CDR3 is CAVGLAGVSSYNEQFF. DNA of the CDR3: TGCGCCGTCGGACTAGCGGGAGTATCCTCCTACAATGAGCAGTTCTTC.

This clonotype was seen more than once but under ten times. This chain uses TRBV15 with TRBJ1-1; TRBD1 agrees at 7 bases. Losses at the gene ends were 9 bases for V and 0 bases for J; bases not matched to a gene: 4. From germline, CDR1 is LNHNV and CDR2 YYDKDF (reference sequence). CDR3 length equals 13 residues. The CDR3 region has the DNA TGTGCCACGAGAGACAGGGTGAACACTGAAGCTTTCTTT. This codes for CATRDRVNTEAFF.

The V call is TRBV6-1, the J call TRBJ2-3; 7 bases align to TRBD2. CDR3 length equals 14 residues. CDR1 is MNHNS, CDR2 SASEGT, per germline. With 4 bases clipped from V and 5 bases from J, the junction kept 6 bases outside the gene matches. The CDR3 sequence: CASSVGEGLDTQYF. The CDR3 nucleotides are TGTGCCAGCAGTGTGGGGGAGGGCCTAGATACGCAGTATTTT.

This chain uses TRBV23-1 with TRBJ2-3; unclear D gene. TRBV23-1 is an ORF for which the function is uncertain. V lost 7 bases and J lost 2, with 13 bases in between. The CDR3 is 14 amino acids. CDR3 sequence reads: CASIPPWPTDTQYF. In nucleotides, the CDR3 is TGCGCCAGCATTCCGCCCTGGCCCACAGATACGCAGTATTTT.

This clonotype has just a few counts. The chain couples TRBV29-1 to TRBJ1-2; D is uncertain. The CDR3 has 11 residues. Germline values: CDR1 SQVTM, CDR2 ANQGSEA. V lost 5 bases, J lost 7 bases, and 11 bases lay in between. CDR3 sequence reads: CSVTAGGGYTF. Written as DNA, the CDR3 is TGCAGCGTTACCGCGGGAGGTGGCTACACCTTC. Full variable domain (outside the CDR3, taken from reference TRBV29-1 and TRBJ1-2): SAVISQKPSRDICQRGTSLTIQCQVDSQVTMMFWYRQQPGQSLTLIATANQGSEATYESGFVIDKFPISRPNLTFSTLTVSNMSPEDSSIYLCSVTAGGGYTFGSGTRLTVV.

The chain recombines TRBV3-1 with TRBJ2-1; TRBD2 aligns across 11 bases. V shed 6 bases, J shed 3 bases, and the junction held 4 bases outside the gene matches. The CDR3 has 15 residues. Germline V lookup: CDR1 LGHDT, CDR2 YNNKEL (reference sequence). CDR3 DNA sequence: TGTGCCAGCAGGATAGCGGGGGGGCTCTACAATGAGCAGTTCTTC. This translates into CASRIAGGLYNEQFF.

This clonotype was observed a handful of times. V usage is TRBV20-1 and J usage is TRBJ2-7, with 8 bases lining up with TRBD1. After removal of 5 bases from V and 3 bases from J, the junction contained 21 bases not matched to a gene. CDR3 length equals 18 residues. The germline V gene encodes CDR1 DFQATT and CDR2 SNEGSKA (reference sequence). The CDR3 is CSALPTGEWLRGNYEQYF. CDR3 nucleotide sequence: TGCAGTGCTTTACCGACAGGGGAGTGGTTAAGGGGTAACTACGAGCAGTACTTC.

This clonotype has just a few counts. V is TRBV9 and J is TRBJ1-4; D is ambiguous. The V gene's germline CDR1 is SGDLS and CDR2 YYNGEE. V lost 0 bases and J 2 bases, leaving 2 bases between the germline ends. The CDR3 has 13 amino acids. In DNA form, the CDR3 reads TGTGCCAGCAGCGTAGATACTAATGAAAAACTGTTTTTT. It translates to CASSVDTNEKLFF.

CDR3: CASTFQETQYF. CDR3 DNA: TGTGCCAGCACCTTCCAAGAGACCCAGTACTTC. The V and J genes are TRBV12-3 or TRBV12-4 and TRBJ2-5, with D unresolved. CDR3 length: 11 amino acids. Between the trimmed V and J ends, which lost 7 bases and 1 base, there was a span of 4 bases.

The rearrangement uses TRBV2 and TRBJ2-5; D is unclear. The germline V and J ends were trimmed by 6 bases and 2 bases, with 13 bases remaining between them. CDR1 and CDR2 (germline): SNHLY, FYNNEI. CDR3 length equals 14 residues. Here the CDR3 reads CASSDNYRQETQYF. Written as DNA, the CDR3 is TGTGCCAGCAGCGACAACTACAGACAAGAGACCCAGTACTTC.

This clonotype was seen only a few times. V is TRBV11-2 and J is TRBJ1-3; weak D call: TRBD1 (5 bases). Trimming took 5 bases from V and 5 from J, leaving 16 bases between them. CDR1 and CDR2 (germline): SGHAT, FQNNGV. The CDR3 is made up of 15 amino acids. This CDR3 is CASSLLRGGRNTIYF. CDR3 in DNA: TGTGCCAGCAGCCTCCTCCGTGGGGGTCGAAACACCATATATTTT.

CDR3 residues: CASSRGTAYEQYF. Here the CDR3 DNA reads TGCGCCAGCAGCCGCGGGACTGCCTACGAGCAGTACTTC. The chain links TRBV4-1 to TRBJ2-7, with D possibly being TRBD2 (6 bases). Germline V gene data show CDR1 as MGHRA and CDR2 as YSYEKL. The CDR3 length is 13 residues. The V gene lost 4 bases and the J gene lost 2 bases, with 9 bases spanning the gap.

The gene calls are TRBV12-3 or TRBV12-4 and TRBJ1-2, with D possibly being TRBD1 (6 bases). The V and J ends lost 4 bases and 7 bases respectively, with 22 bases between them. The CDR3 extends over 16 amino acids. In nucleotides, the CDR3 is TGTGCCAGCAGTTGGGCCGGGACACAAGGGAAGGGTGGCTACACCTTC. Protein: CASSWAGTQGKGGYTF.

This clonotype was observed many times. This chain uses TRBV3-1 with TRBJ2-2; 9 bases fit TRBD1. CDR1 and CDR2 from the germline V gene are LGHDT and YNNKEL (reference sequence). The CDR3 totals 16 residues. Germline trimming cut 0 bases from V and 3 bases from J; bases unmatched to any gene: 2. The CDR3 loop is CASSQEQGAHTGELFF. As DNA, the CDR3 is TGTGCCAGCAGCCAAGAACAGGGGGCGCACACCGGGGAGCTGTTTTTT.